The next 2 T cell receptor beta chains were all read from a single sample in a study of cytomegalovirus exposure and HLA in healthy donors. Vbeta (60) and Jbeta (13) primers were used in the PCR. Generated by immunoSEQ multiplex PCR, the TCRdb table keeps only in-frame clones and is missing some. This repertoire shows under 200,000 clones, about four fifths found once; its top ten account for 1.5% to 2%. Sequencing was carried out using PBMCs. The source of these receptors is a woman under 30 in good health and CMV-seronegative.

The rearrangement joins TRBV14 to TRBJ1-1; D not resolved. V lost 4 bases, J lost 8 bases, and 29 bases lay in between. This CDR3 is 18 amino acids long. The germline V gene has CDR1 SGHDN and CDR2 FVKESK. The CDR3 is CASSLMSGRAGVAMEAFF. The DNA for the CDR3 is TGTGCCAGCAGCCTGATGAGCGGACGGGCGGGTGTGGCCATGGAAGCTTTCTTT.

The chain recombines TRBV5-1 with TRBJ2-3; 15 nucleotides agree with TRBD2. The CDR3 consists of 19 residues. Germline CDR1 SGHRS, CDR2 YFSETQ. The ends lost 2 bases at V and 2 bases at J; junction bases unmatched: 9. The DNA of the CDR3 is TGCGCCAGCAGCTTTCTTGGGACTAGCGGGGGGAGATTCACAGATACGCAGTATTTT. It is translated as CASSFLGTSGGRFTDTQYF.